A single sample is the source of the 31 T cell receptor beta chains below, sequenced in a study of post-analysis software for immune sequencing data. TCR beta cDNA libraries included unique molecular identifiers. TCRdb called the PCR reads again in MiXCR, with one record for every CDR3 protein. The data show around 160,000 distinct CDR3 sequences, roughly 34% seen once. The sequences come from blood, collected after autologous hematopoietic stem cell transplantation. The receptors stem from a girl aged 5-17 years with multiple sclerosis.

The V and J genes are TRBV7-8 and TRBJ2-7, with TRBD2 matching 10 bases. Trimming removed 6 bases from V and 6 bases from J; junction bases left unmatched: 11. CDR3 length: 15 amino acids. Germline CDR1 reads SGHVS; CDR2 reads FQNEAQ. The CDR3 sequence is CASSIRAGGPFEQYF. The CDR3 DNA follows: TGTGCCAGCAGTATTCGAGCGGGGGGGCCGTTCGAGCAGTACTTC.

As regards this clonotype: A read error may be the cause here, since a much bigger clone is one base away. V usage is TRBV7-2 and J usage is TRBJ2-7; 8 positions agree with TRBD2. The V gene's germline CDR1 is SGHTA and CDR2 FQGNSA. CDR3 length: 15 residues. Germline trimming cut 5 bases from V and 7 bases from J; bases unmatched to any gene: 13. CDR3 sequence reads: CASSPTSGTLGEQYF. CDR3 DNA sequence: TGTGCCAGCAGCCCAACTAGCGGTACTTTGGGGGAGCAGTACTTC.

This chain joins TRBV29-1 and TRBJ2-3; 8 bases are shared with TRBD1. The germline V gene has CDR1 SQVTM and CDR2 ANQGSEA. This CDR3 comprises 13 residues. J was trimmed by 5 bases and V by 3 bases; bases with no gene match: 4. In nucleotides, the CDR3 is TGCAGCGTTGAGGGACAGGTAGAAGATACGCAGTATTTT. Its translation: CSVEGQVEDTQYF.

This chain connects TRBV5-1 to TRBJ1-2, with unresolved D. V lost 4 bases, J lost 0 bases, and 19 bases lay in between. The CDR3 loop spans 17 amino acids. Germline CDR1 SGHRS, CDR2 YFSETQ. The CDR3 region has the DNA TGCGCCAGCAGCCTCCGCCGCGCCGCGGAGACTAACTATGGCTACACCTTC. Translating it yields CASSLRRAAETNYGYTF.

The chain joins TRBV7-8 to TRBJ1-5; 7 bases match TRBD1. Germline V gene sequence: CDR1 SGHVS, CDR2 FQNEAQ. The J segment lost 6 bases and the V segment lost 5 bases, leaving 7 bases of the junction unmatched. The CDR3 length is 14 residues. The CDR3 coding sequence is TGTGCCAGCAGCGGGCGGGACAGACGTCAGCCCCAGCATTTT. Amino acid sequence: CASSGRDRRQPQHF.

This chain uses TRBV28 with TRBJ2-1; the D is unclear. Trimming left V 5 bases short and J 12 bases short, with 14 bases between. There are 12 residues in the CDR3. Germline V gives CDR1 MDHEN, CDR2 SYDVKM. CDR3 coding DNA: TGTGCCAGCAGTCCTCCCCGAGCCCGGCAGTTCTTC. This gives the protein CASSPPRARQFF.

V usage is TRBV12-3 or TRBV12-4 and J usage is TRBJ1-5; D ambiguous. CDR3 size: 14 residues. The CDR3 protein is CATAGGRNNQPQHF. The DNA for the CDR3 is TGTGCGACGGCAGGAGGTAGGAACAATCAGCCCCAGCATTTT.

This clonotype was seen a handful of times. The chain couples TRBV7-8 to TRBJ2-1; D possibly corresponds to TRBD1 (6 bases). Germline values: CDR1 SGHVS, CDR2 FQNEAQ. Trimming left V 1 base short and J 1 base short, with 11 bases between. This CDR3 comprises 16 residues. This CDR3 is CASSLGGRRSYNEQFF. CDR3 in DNA: TGTGCCAGCAGCTTAGGGGGGCGGCGTTCCTACAATGAGCAGTTCTTC.

This clonotype was counted at least ten times. The J gene is TRBJ2-5, the V gene TRBV7-2; D gene uncertain. This CDR3 has 15 amino acids. The V gene's germline CDR1 is SGHTA and CDR2 FQGNSA. Trimming pared 4 bases from V and 0 bases from J, leaving 12 bases between. The CDR3: CASSSPDLYQETQYF. Written as DNA, the CDR3 is TGTGCCAGCAGCTCTCCTGACTTGTACCAAGAGACCCAGTACTTC.

This chain links TRBV7-3 with TRBJ2-7, with unresolved D. The CDR3 runs 14 residues. The germline V gene encodes CDR1 SGHTA and CDR2 FQGTGA. V was trimmed by 1 base and J by 4 bases, leaving 11 bases between them. The CDR3 DNA reads as TGTGCCAGCAGCTTAAAGTTTGGGCCTTACGAGCAGTACTTC. Residues: CASSLKFGPYEQYF.

This clonotype was seen only a few times. The V gene is TRBV20-1, the J gene TRBJ2-7; 8 bases are shared with TRBD2. Germline values: CDR1 DFQATT, CDR2 SNEGSKA (reference sequence). V shed 3 bases, J shed 3 bases, and the junction held 10 bases outside the gene matches. CDR3 length: 15 residues. CDR3 sequence: CSASDLSGSVYEQYF. As DNA, the CDR3 is TGCAGTGCTAGCGATTTGAGCGGGAGCGTCTACGAGCAGTACTTC.

This clonotype was seen just once. Since a much larger clone is just one base distant, this may be a read error. The V and J genes are TRBV12-3 or TRBV12-4 and TRBJ1-2, with D possibly TRBD1 on 5 matching bases. The CDR3 consists of 14 residues. Trimming took off 7 bases at V and 7 bases at J, with 19 bases between the two ends. CDR3 sequence: CASIPSGGFSGYTF. The CDR3 DNA reads as TGTGCCAGCATCCCCAGTGGGGGTTTTAGTGGCTACACCTTC.

The rearrangement links TRBV20-1 to TRBJ2-5, with a tentative D call TRBD1 (5 bases). V gave up 0 bases and J gave up 3 bases, with 14 bases separating them. This CDR3 contains 15 residues. Germline V gene data show CDR1 as DFQATT and CDR2 as SNEGSKA (reference sequence). The CDR3 DNA reads TGCAGTGCTAGAGATCCCAGACAGACAGAAGAGACCCAGTACTTC. Amino acid sequence: CSARDPRQTEETQYF.

Only a few counts were recorded for this clonotype. V and J are TRBV7-3 and TRBJ2-1; 12 bases are a match to TRBD2. This CDR3 spans 23 amino acids. The V gene's germline CDR1 is SGHTA and CDR2 FQGTGA. V lost 5 bases, J lost 5 bases, and 28 bases stayed unmatched. Here the CDR3 reads CASSHNGVPAGASGRAVNNEQFF. The CDR3 nucleotides read TGTGCCAGCAGCCACAATGGGGTCCCAGCGGGGGCTAGCGGGAGGGCCGTCAACAATGAGCAGTTCTTC.

This clonotype was seen a handful of times. V is TRBV24-1 and J is TRBJ2-5; 8 nucleotides align to TRBD2. This CDR3 is built from 18 residues. V lost 3 bases, J lost 4 bases, and 15 bases stayed unmatched. CDR1 and CDR2 (germline): KGHDR, SFDVKD. DNA for the CDR3: TGTGCCACCAGTGATCGCACCCCAGCGGGAGTCGGGCGAGAGACCCAGTACTTC. Protein product: CATSDRTPAGVGRETQYF.

Ten or more counts support this clonotype. The gene calls are TRBV20-1 and TRBJ2-1, with D possibly being TRBD2 (5 bases). Per the germline V gene, CDR1 is DFQATT and CDR2 is SNEGSKA (reference sequence). The CDR3 consists of 12 residues. V was cut by 1 base and J by 10 bases, with 11 bases left in between. CDR3 in DNA: TGCAGTGCTAGAGGACCTCAGCGGGAGCAGTTCTTC. Its translation is CSARGPQREQFF.

In its sample, this clonotype was seen many times. V and J are TRBV27 and TRBJ2-1; D not certain. Looked up from germline, CDR1 is MNHEY and CDR2 is SMNVEV (reference sequence). Trimming took off 5 bases at V and 0 bases at J, with 5 bases between the two ends. This CDR3 is built from 13 residues. Here the CDR3 reads CASSTSSYNEQFF. CDR3 DNA sequence: TGTGCCAGCAGTACCAGCTCCTACAATGAGCAGTTCTTC.

In its sample, this clonotype was seen a few times. The chain carries TRBV10-3 and TRBJ2-2; tentative D call: TRBD2 (5 bases). CDR1 ENHRY and CDR2 SYGVKD come from the germline V gene. V was shortened by 5 bases and J by 4 bases, with 11 bases between the two germline ends. This CDR3 comprises 14 residues. CDR3 region: CAISLRTATGELFF. CDR3 DNA: TGTGCCATCAGTCTTAGGACTGCCACCGGGGAGCTGTTTTTT.

The chain couples TRBV5-1 to TRBJ2-1; 7 nucleotides align to TRBD1. The J call is uncertain, as TRBJ2-7 better fits the DNA end. The CDR3 is made up of 14 amino acids. Germline loops: CDR1 SGHRS, CDR2 YFSETQ. The CDR3 loop is CASSLAGTDNEQYF. The CDR3 coding sequence is TGCGCCAGCAGCTTGGCCGGGACAGACAATGAGCAGTACTTC.

The V gene is TRBV10-3, the J gene TRBJ1-4; 8 positions agree with TRBD1. The V gene's germline CDR1 is ENHRY and CDR2 SYGVKD. The CDR3 contains 15 residues. The DNA of the CDR3 is TGTGCGACCGGACAGGGAACTCCCTTTAATGAAAAACTGTTTTTT. Translated: CATGQGTPFNEKLFF.

This clonotype was seen ten or more times. The V gene is TRBV9, the J gene TRBJ2-7; D perhaps matches TRBD2 (7 bases). Trimming removed 4 bases at V and 2 bases at J, with 22 bases between. Germline values: CDR1 SGDLS, CDR2 YYNGEE. The CDR3 consists of 17 residues. CDR3 sequence reads: CASSQSSKGGAAYEQYF. The CDR3, as DNA: TGTGCCAGCAGCCAAAGTTCTAAGGGGGGGGCGGCCTACGAGCAGTACTTC.

This clonotype occurred a few times. The chain has TRBV20-1 and TRBJ2-1; TRBD1 matches 7 bases. The germline V gene has CDR1 DFQATT and CDR2 SNEGSKA (reference sequence). With V trimmed by 3 bases and J by 7 bases, 12 bases remained unmatched. This CDR3 comprises 15 residues. The CDR3 loop is CSASSLDRDRNEQFF. The CDR3 DNA sequence: TGCAGTGCTAGCAGTCTTGACCGGGACAGAAATGAGCAGTTCTTC.

This clonotype was counted at least ten times. J is TRBJ2-3 and V is TRBV29-1; maybe TRBD1 (6 bases). V was clipped by 4 bases and J by 6 bases, with 14 bases between them. The germline V gene encodes CDR1 SQVTM and CDR2 ANQGSEA. This CDR3 has 13 residues. CDR3 nucleotide sequence: TGCAGCGTTGGCCCCACGACAGGTGATACGCAGTATTTT. This gives the protein CSVGPTTGDTQYF.

This clonotype was found a few times. The chain employs TRBV6-5 and TRBJ1-2; the D is unclear. The CDR3 loop spans 15 amino acids. V lost 5 bases to trimming and J lost 6 bases, with 19 bases between them. Per the germline V gene, CDR1 is MNHEY and CDR2 is SVGAGI. The CDR3 is CASSPRSATINGYTF. Here the CDR3 DNA reads TGTGCCAGCAGTCCTCGGTCGGCGACGATAAATGGCTACACCTTC.

The V gene is TRBV6-2 or TRBV6-3, the J gene TRBJ2-1; 9 nucleotides line up with TRBD2. Germline V CDR1 and CDR2: MNHEY, SVGEGT. This CDR3 has 16 residues. V lost 0 bases, J lost 5 bases, and 5 bases stayed unmatched. The CDR3 reads CASSYSMRGGDNEQFF. CDR3 bases: TGTGCCAGCAGTTACTCGATGCGGGGGGGCGACAATGAGCAGTTCTTC.

The chain carries TRBV11-1 and TRBJ2-7; 8 bases agree with TRBD1. The CDR3 covers 13 residues. Trimming removed 4 bases from V and 6 bases from J; junction bases left unmatched: 5. CDR1 and CDR2 (germline): SGHAT, FQDESV (reference sequence). This CDR3 reads CASSSGQGREQYF. CDR3 nucleotides: TGTGCCAGCAGCTCCGGACAGGGCCGCGAGCAGTACTTC.

The table lists this clonotype with many counts. The CDR3 region has the DNA TGCGCCAGCAGCCAAGATGGGCTAGAGGGGGATACGCAGTATTTT. Its protein is CASSQDGLEGDTQYF. The chain links TRBV4-3 to TRBJ2-3; D is tentatively TRBD1 or TRBD2 (5 bases each). Germline V gene lookup returns CDR1 LGHNA and CDR2 YSLEER. The ends were cut back, 0 bases at V and 6 bases at J, with 13 bases in the middle. This CDR3 comprises 15 residues.

This chain joins TRBV7-3 and TRBJ2-7; 9 nucleotides match TRBD2. The J call could be wrong; TRBJ2-5 is a better fit for the DNA end. This CDR3 is 14 amino acids long. Germline values: CDR1 SGHTA, CDR2 FQGTGA. CDR3 in DNA: TGTGCCAGCAGCTTTAGCGGGAGACGGGGGACCCAGTACTTC. This gives the protein CASSFSGRRGTQYF.

The chain employs TRBV30 and TRBJ2-3; TRBD2 agrees at 7 bases. In germline, CDR1 is GTSNPN, CDR2 SVGIG (reference sequence). This CDR3 has 14 amino acids. Unmatched junction bases numbered 6, after V lost 2 bases and J lost 4 bases. CDR3 nucleotide sequence: TGTGCCTGGAGTTTCGCGGGAGTTGCAGATACGCAGTATTTT. It specifies CAWSFAGVADTQYF.

V and J are TRBV5-8 and TRBJ1-4, with D possibly being TRBD1 (6 bases). Germline V CDR1 and CDR2: SGHTS, YDEGEE. Trimming removed 1 base at V and 0 bases at J, with 10 bases between. The CDR3 is 16 residues long. CDR3 DNA: TGTGCCAGCAGCTTGCCCCGGACAGCAACTAATGAAAAACTGTTTTTT. Amino acids: CASSLPRTATNEKLFF.

This clonotype occurred a few times. The chain couples TRBV7-9 to TRBJ1-1; D not certain. With 5 bases removed from V and 2 bases from J, the gap between germline ends came to 21 bases. Per the germline V gene, CDR1 is SEHNR and CDR2 is FQNEAQ (reference sequence). The CDR3 is 17 residues long. The CDR3 loop reads CASSIRPHSDGNTEAFF. CDR3 nucleotides: TGTGCCAGCAGCATACGACCCCATTCGGACGGAAACACTGAAGCTTTCTTT.